A single sample is the source of the 4 T cell receptor beta chains below, sequenced in a study of T cell repertoires in cytomegalovirus infection. Their target antigens are unknown. TCRdb reanalysed the reads using MiXCR and keeps one entry per CDR3 protein. The profile covers hundreds of thousands of distinct CDR3 sequences, with around a third appearing a single time and roughly 20% taken by the ten largest. The sample consisted of cultured PBMCs, taken from culture after CMV antigen stimulation. These receptor sequences come from a human donor in good health (CMV status not recorded). Some clones in this sample may be carry-over from other donors' samples.

The V call is TRBV5-6, the J call TRBJ1-6; TRBD1 agrees at 9 bases. This CDR3 has 15 amino acids. The V and J ends lost 4 bases and 4 bases, in that order; junction bases with no gene match: 3. Per the germline V gene, CDR1 is SGHDT and CDR2 is YYEEEE. The CDR3 is CASSTGTGYNSPLHF. The CDR3 DNA follows: TGTGCCAGCAGCACCGGGACAGGGTATAATTCACCCCTCCACTTT.

This chain uses TRBV7-2 with TRBJ2-3; D is ambiguous. The V gene's germline CDR1 is SGHTA and CDR2 FQGNSA. V was pared by 3 bases and J by 11 bases, with 12 bases between. This CDR3 comprises 12 residues. The CDR3 is CASSLLGSRQYF. The DNA for the CDR3 is TGTGCCAGCAGCTTGCTCGGAAGCCGGCAGTATTTT.

The sample holds a few counts of this clonotype. The chain carries TRBV6-2 or TRBV6-3 and TRBJ2-5, with a possible D match to TRBD2 (7 bases). Germline V gives CDR1 MNHEY, CDR2 SVGEGT. The CDR3 contains 18 residues. V gave up 2 bases and J gave up 1 base, with 20 bases separating them. The CDR3 DNA follows: TGTGCCAGCAGTTACAACCCCCGGCCGGGGGGCATCCAAGAGACCCAGTACTTC. Amino acids: CASSYNPRPGGIQETQYF.

This chain connects TRBV4-2 to TRBJ1-1, with a tentative D call TRBD1 (6 bases). The V gene lost 8 bases and the J gene lost 7 bases, with 11 bases spanning the gap. The CDR3 runs to 11 residues. Germline V gene data show CDR1 as LGHNA and CDR2 as YNFKEQ. In nucleotides, the CDR3 is TGTGCCAGCGGAATAGGGGGTGAAGCTTTCTTT. This sequence encodes CASGIGGEAFF.